This T cell receptor beta chain was identified during a study of T cell responses to AZD1222 COVID-19 vaccine. Study at large: Second-dose groups at about 4 or about 12 weeks were pooled. General study findings and limits: Spike-specific TCRs gained breadth and depth after people received two AZD1222 doses.

TCRdb's copy holds only in-frame clones and misses some; the assay was immunoSEQ multiplex PCR. The repertoire holds around 170,000 clones, with roughly nine tenths as singletons. The CDR3 contains 17 residues. Germline assignment: CDR1 SEHNR and CDR2 FQNEAQ (reference sequence). V was trimmed by 2 bases and J by 4 bases, leaving 20 bases between them. This clone was detected a few times. Its cognate antigen is unknown. This clonotype was sampled from an adult in good health. J is TRBJ1-1 and V is TRBV7-9; tentative D call: TRBD1 (6 bases). The material was peripheral blood, obtained on day 0 of AZD1222 vaccination. The CDR3 DNA is TGTGCCAGCAGCTTAAACCCATACAGGGTTGGTACCACTGAAGCTTTCTTT. It encodes CASSLNPYRVGTTEAFF.